The clone carrying this TCR beta chain was recorded many times. The CDR3 consists of 18 residues. Germline assignment: CDR1 SGHVS and CDR2 FQNEAQ. Unmatched junction bases numbered 10, after V lost 2 bases and J lost 5 bases. This specimen belongs to a study of CD8 T cells in ankylosing spondylitis. TCRdb passed the 5' RACE reads through MiXCR, listing each CDR3 protein once. The sample holds about 36,000 distinct CDR3 sequences, 6% seen once. The V and J genes are TRBV7-8 and TRBJ2-1; 12 bases map to TRBD2. This sequence originates from a male donor with ankylosing spondylitis or in good health (not recorded which). The sample was blood, either unsorted or a sorted T cell fraction (not recorded which). CDR3 coding DNA: TGTGCCAGCAGCTTATTCCCCCTGGCTAGCGGGGGGGACAATGAGCAGTTCTTC. Residues: CASSLFPLASGGDNEQFF.